These T cell receptor beta chains were read from a single sample in a study of blood T cells in healthy people across ages. MiXCR, applied by TCRdb to the 5' RACE reads, yields one record per CDR3 protein. Of 2 million or so distinct CDR3 sequences listed, about 50% were seen once; the top ten hold less than 2.5%. The specimen sequenced was blood. These receptors all stem from a woman aged 40 to 50 in good health. Each CDR3 is given with its conserved first and last residue. A D gene is named only where the DNA matches it firmly. Some rows have no size entry. The others give once, few or many, or a class for an expanded clone.

V gene	clone size	J gene	D gene	CDR3 protein
TRBV7-3	.	TRBJ2-1	TRBD1	CASSQSGQGFNEQFF
TRBV27	.	TRBJ2-1	.	CASSVGGFNEQFF
TRBV20-1	.	TRBJ1-2	.	CSARPHRDSYGYTF
TRBV7-2	.	TRBJ2-1	.	CASSQAGAGPNRRGQFF
TRBV20-1	few	TRBJ2-3	.	CSARDNRGSTDTQYF
TRBV6-2/TRBV6-3	once	TRBJ2-2	.	CATEDQADRPTGELFF
TRBV20-1	few	TRBJ2-3	.	CSALPHVTDTQYF
TRBV20-1	.	.	TRBD2	CSARSRSGGGSSYEQYF
TRBV3-1	.	TRBJ1-2	.	CASSQDGGGGAVDYGYTF
TRBV5-1	few	TRBJ1-6	TRBD1	CASSLGAWTGGSSSPLHF
TRBV20-1	.	TRBJ2-3	.	CSARAFERGTDTQYF
TRBV13	.	TRBJ2-5	.	CASSGRGYQETQYF
TRBV28	.	TRBJ2-6	TRBD1	CASRADRELNAAGANVLTF
TRBV10-2	.	TRBJ1-5	TRBD1	CASSRGQGASNQPQHF
TRBV13	few	TRBJ2-3	TRBD2	CASSPRERGPPPRADTQYF
TRBV7-9	.	TRBJ2-7	TRBD1	CASSLGQGAAEQYF
TRBV18	.	TRBJ2-6	.	CASSPSLGNSGANVLTF
TRBV15	.	TRBJ2-5	.	CATSRDRFKETQYF
TRBV3-1	.	TRBJ2-4	TRBD1	CASSRDRDVIQYF
TRBV20-1	.	TRBJ2-7	.	CSAIRTENYEQYF
TRBV27	.	TRBJ2-5	TRBD1	CASRSYQGQGAGEQYF
TRBV12-3/TRBV12-4	.	TRBJ1-6	.	CASSTLAGRDSPLHF
TRBV20-1	many	TRBJ2-5	.	CSAAPKQGRWETQYF
TRBV2	.	TRBJ2-7	.	CASSVQKYEQYF
TRBV28	.	TRBJ2-3	TRBD1	CASSHTGGTDTQYF
TRBV5-1	.	TRBJ2-1	TRBD2	CASSLRTSGGTNEQFF
TRBV5-1	many	TRBJ2-6	.	CASSSTGANVLTF
TRBV4-3	once	TRBJ1-2	.	CASSQSRNSNYGYTF
TRBV7-8	.	TRBJ2-5	TRBD2	CASSDTSVEQYF
TRBV4-1	few	TRBJ2-1	TRBD1	CASSHRTGGEQFF
TRBV9	.	.	.	CASSPGGYVGEQYF
TRBV6-2/TRBV6-3	.	TRBJ2-7	.	CASSYWVGSYEQYF
TRBV4-3	.	TRBJ1-2	TRBD1	CASSQDSDGQGFYGYTF
TRBV7-2	.	TRBJ2-7	.	CASSPWDSGERYF
TRBV7-2	.	TRBJ1-1	.	CAIAPRMNTEAFF
TRBV29-1	.	TRBJ2-3	TRBD1	CSVGTGARGDTQYF
TRBV7-8	.	TRBJ1-4	.	CASSSYLGQDNEKLFF
TRBV7-2	.	TRBJ1-6	TRBD1	CASSPGTEEVSPLHF
TRBV15	few	TRBJ2-1	TRBD1	CATSRSTGDSYNEQFF
TRBV11-2	once	TRBJ2-6	TRBD1	CASSGQGMRYSGANVLTF
TRBV27	.	TRBJ1-4	TRBD1	CASSLSTGFNEKLFF
TRBV6-1	few	TRBJ2-3	TRBD2	CASSPLAGGDTDTQYF
TRBV19	few	TRBJ2-1	.	CASSIRFLARGNEQFF
TRBV7-3	.	TRBJ2-5	.	CASSLMNQETQYF
TRBV6-5	.	TRBJ2-5	.	CASSAQDGTTQYF
TRBV20-1	few	TRBJ2-3	TRBD2	CSALPGTRDPDTQYF
TRBV6-6	.	TRBJ1-2	.	CATLGGYGYTF